This T cell receptor (beta chain) originates from a study of cytomegalovirus exposure and HLA in healthy donors. Study-wide background: An earlier analysis found fewer than 120 million unique TCR beta sequences from around 180 million T cells.

It was with 60 Vbeta and 13 Jbeta primers that the PCR ran. Measured with immunoSEQ multiplex PCR; TCRdb has only the in-frame clones, and not every one. The sample has 150,000 or so clones, approximately 73% seen once; the top ten hold more than 9%. About this clone itself: The antigen remains undetermined.

Study-level findings and limits: Sequencing had likely introduced a cluster of highly shared sequence variants as an artifact. Evidence from a later analysis indicated that most CMV-associated TCR beta chains looked HLA-restricted.

V was clipped by 6 bases and J by 7 bases; unmatched bases: 8. The CDR3 length is 15 residues. Germline V CDR1 and CDR2: SNHLY, FYNNEI. The sample taken for sequencing was PBMCs. V usage is TRBV2 and J usage is TRBJ2-7, with 14 nucleotides matching TRBD2. This sequence was found in a man aged 25 to 40 in good health and CMV-seropositive. The CDR3 DNA reads as TGTGCCAGCAGGGGGGGGACTAGCGGGAGTTTGGAGCAGTACTTC. It codes for CASRGGTSGSLEQYF.